This T cell receptor beta chain derives from a study of blood T cells in healthy people across ages. Germline V CDR1 and CDR2: MNHEY, SVGAGI. CDR3 length equals 14 residues. Deletions cut 3 bases from V and 4 bases from J, with 12 bases between. As for this clonotype: The antigen is unknown.

Study-wide findings and caveats: Compared with aged donors, long-lived donors showed fewer expanded clones, suggesting selection. Underestimates were what the diversity estimates from one million T cells were considered to be.

Primers used in a second PCR of roughly 6 to 11 cycles were a sample-barcoded 5' primer and a J-beta primer mix. One entry per CDR3 protein, called by TCRdb with MiXCR from the 5' RACE reads. This sample has around 1,000,000 distinct CDR3 sequences, with roughly two fifths found just once. This TCR was recovered from a young man in good health. Sequenced sample: blood. V gene TRBV6-5 combines with J gene TRBJ1-1; tentative D call: TRBD1 (5 bases). CDR3 loop: CASSYSVQGTEAFF. CDR3 nucleotides: TGTGCCAGCAGTTATTCCGTCCAGGGCACTGAAGCTTTCTTT.